These T cell receptor beta chains were read from a single sample in a study of T cells in Graves' hyperthyroidism and ophthalmopathy. TCRdb re-analysed the multiplex PCR reads in MiXCR, keeping a single row per CDR3 protein. Here the sample spans 410,000 or so distinct CDR3 sequences, roughly 14% being singletons. The specimen sequenced was blood. The origin of the receptors is a man aged 18 to 30 with Graves' ophthalmopathy. Each CDR3 is given with its conserved first and last residue. The D gene is left open where the match is weak. Size is omitted from some rows. Given values are once, few, many or a class for expanded clones.

d_call: TRBD2; v_call: TRBV3-1; j_call: TRBJ2-7; cdr3_length: 16; clone_size: many; cdr3_nt: TGTGCCAGCAGCCAAGGATGGACTAGCGGGGGGGCCGAGCAGTACTTC; cdr3_aa: CASSQGWTSGGAEQYF
d_call: TRBD1; v_call: TRBV9; j_call: TRBJ2-5; cdr3_length: 16; clone_size: few; cdr3_nt: TGTGCCAGCAGCACTGGACAGGGGGCGCGTGAGGAGACCCAGTACTTC; cdr3_aa: CASSTGQGAREETQYF
d_call: .; v_call: TRBV27; j_call: TRBJ1-2; cdr3_length: 15; clone_size: .; cdr3_nt: TGTGCCAGCAGTCCCTATGGGGGGGGAGGAAGTGGCTACACCTTC; cdr3_aa: CASSPYGGGGSGYTF
d_call: .; v_call: TRBV2; j_call: TRBJ2-7; cdr3_length: 15; clone_size: many; cdr3_nt: TGTGCCAGCAGTGAAAGCGTAGGCGGGATCTACGAGCAGTACTTC; cdr3_aa: CASSESVGGIYEQYF
d_call: TRBD1; v_call: TRBV6-1; j_call: TRBJ1-5; cdr3_length: 17; clone_size: .; cdr3_nt: TGTGCCAGCAGGCCAACTGACAGGGGGTCCCCCAATCAGCCCCAGCATTTT; cdr3_aa: CASRPTDRGSPNQPQHF
d_call: .; v_call: TRBV6-4; j_call: TRBJ2-2; cdr3_length: 15; clone_size: few; cdr3_nt: TGTGCCACCAGCGAAGACACTGCTGTTACCGGGGAGCTGTTTTTT; cdr3_aa: CATSEDTAVTGELFF
d_call: TRBD1; v_call: TRBV5-1; j_call: TRBJ1-1; cdr3_length: 17; clone_size: many; cdr3_nt: TGCGCCAGCAGCTGGGGACAGGGGGCGTATGAGGACACTGAAGCTTTCTTT; cdr3_aa: CASSWGQGAYEDTEAFF
d_call: TRBD1; v_call: TRBV5-1; j_call: TRBJ1-3; cdr3_length: 16; clone_size: few; cdr3_nt: TGCGCCAGCAGCTCGGGGGACAGGGCTTCTGGAAACACCATATATTTT; cdr3_aa: CASSSGDRASGNTIYF
d_call: TRBD1; v_call: TRBV13; j_call: TRBJ2-7; cdr3_length: 15; clone_size: many; cdr3_nt: TGTGCCAGCAGCTCAAGGGGACAGGGCTCCTACGAGCAGTACTTC; cdr3_aa: CASSSRGQGSYEQYF
d_call: .; v_call: TRBV5-1; j_call: TRBJ2-1; cdr3_length: 17; clone_size: once; cdr3_nt: TGCGCCAGCAGCGCCCTGGGTGGGGCAGGGAAGGATCATGGGCAGTTCTTC; cdr3_aa: CASSALGGAGKDHGQFF
d_call: TRBD1; v_call: TRBV12-3/TRBV12-4; j_call: TRBJ2-7; cdr3_length: 12; clone_size: many; cdr3_nt: TGTGCCAGCAGTTCCCGACAGGGTGAGCAGTACTTC; cdr3_aa: CASSSRQGEQYF
d_call: .; v_call: TRBV27; j_call: TRBJ1-2; cdr3_length: 13; clone_size: many; cdr3_nt: TGTGCCAGCAGTTTAAACGGTCGAGATGGCTACACCTTC; cdr3_aa: CASSLNGRDGYTF
d_call: TRBD1; v_call: TRBV20-1; j_call: TRBJ1-5; cdr3_length: 13; clone_size: few; cdr3_nt: TGCAGTGCTATAGGACAGGGGGGGCAGCCCCAGCATTTT; cdr3_aa: CSAIGQGGQPQHF
d_call: TRBD2; v_call: TRBV5-8; j_call: TRBJ2-3; cdr3_length: 14; clone_size: many; cdr3_nt: TGTGCCAGCAGCTCTTGGCTAGCGGGTGATACGCAGTATTTT; cdr3_aa: CASSSWLAGDTQYF
d_call: .; v_call: TRBV4-1; j_call: TRBJ1-6; cdr3_length: 16; clone_size: .; cdr3_nt: TGCGCCAGCAGCCAAGTTCGCAGTGGATATAATTCACCCCTCCACTTT; cdr3_aa: CASSQVRSGYNSPLHF
d_call: .; v_call: TRBV6-1; j_call: TRBJ2-7; cdr3_length: 13; clone_size: many; cdr3_nt: TGTGCCAGCGGCGGGCAGGGGGGCCTCGAGCAGTACTTC; cdr3_aa: CASGGQGGLEQYF
d_call: .; v_call: TRBV11-2; j_call: TRBJ1-2; cdr3_length: 14; clone_size: many; cdr3_nt: TGTGCCAGCAGCTCCTCGGGGGGCGGGTATGGCTACACCTTC; cdr3_aa: CASSSSGGGYGYTF
d_call: TRBD2; v_call: TRBV13; j_call: TRBJ2-7; cdr3_length: 14; clone_size: many; cdr3_nt: TGTGCCAGCAGCACCGCTAGCGGGGCCTACGAGCAGTACTTC; cdr3_aa: CASSTASGAYEQYF
d_call: TRBD2; v_call: TRBV28; j_call: TRBJ2-3; cdr3_length: 12; clone_size: many; cdr3_nt: TGTGCCAGTAGCGGGAACGCAGATACGCAGTATTTT; cdr3_aa: CASSGNADTQYF
d_call: .; v_call: TRBV19; j_call: TRBJ2-1; cdr3_length: 15; clone_size: .; cdr3_nt: TGTGCCAGTAGCCCGGGGGCCGCCTACTACAATGAGCAGTTCTTC; cdr3_aa: CASSPGAAYYNEQFF
d_call: .; v_call: TRBV11-2; j_call: TRBJ2-1; cdr3_length: 14; clone_size: many; cdr3_nt: TGTGCCAGCAGCAACCCCTCCCTTTACAATGAGCAGTTCTTC; cdr3_aa: CASSNPSLYNEQFF
d_call: TRBD1; v_call: TRBV12-3/TRBV12-4; j_call: TRBJ1-3; cdr3_length: 14; clone_size: many; cdr3_nt: TGTGCCACTGGACAGGGGATCTCTGGAAACACCATATATTTT; cdr3_aa: CATGQGISGNTIYF
d_call: .; v_call: TRBV20-1; j_call: TRBJ1-5; cdr3_length: 12; clone_size: many; cdr3_nt: TGCAGTGCCGGGGGTGGCAATCAGCCCCAGCATTTT; cdr3_aa: CSAGGGNQPQHF
d_call: TRBD2; v_call: TRBV5-4; j_call: TRBJ2-7; cdr3_length: 16; clone_size: .; cdr3_nt: TGTGCCAGCAGCCGCCCGGAAGCGGGGATTAGGAACGAGCAGTACTTC; cdr3_aa: CASSRPEAGIRNEQYF
d_call: TRBD1; v_call: TRBV29-1; j_call: TRBJ2-7; cdr3_length: 14; clone_size: many; cdr3_nt: TGCAGCGTTGAACCGCCGGACAGGCCCTACGAGCAGTACTTC; cdr3_aa: CSVEPPDRPYEQYF
d_call: TRBD2; v_call: TRBV7-2; j_call: TRBJ2-3; cdr3_length: 16; clone_size: many; cdr3_nt: TGTGCCAGCAGCTTAAACCTAGCGGGGGGGCCGGATACGCAGTATTTT; cdr3_aa: CASSLNLAGGPDTQYF
d_call: TRBD1; v_call: TRBV6-1; j_call: TRBJ1-5; cdr3_length: 14; clone_size: .; cdr3_nt: TGTGCCAGCAGTGCCACAGGGGCAGGGCAGCCCCAGCATTTT; cdr3_aa: CASSATGAGQPQHF
d_call: .; v_call: TRBV29-1; j_call: TRBJ1-2; cdr3_length: 13; clone_size: many; cdr3_nt: TGCAGCGTTGGCAATAGGGTTGACTATGGCTACACCTTC; cdr3_aa: CSVGNRVDYGYTF